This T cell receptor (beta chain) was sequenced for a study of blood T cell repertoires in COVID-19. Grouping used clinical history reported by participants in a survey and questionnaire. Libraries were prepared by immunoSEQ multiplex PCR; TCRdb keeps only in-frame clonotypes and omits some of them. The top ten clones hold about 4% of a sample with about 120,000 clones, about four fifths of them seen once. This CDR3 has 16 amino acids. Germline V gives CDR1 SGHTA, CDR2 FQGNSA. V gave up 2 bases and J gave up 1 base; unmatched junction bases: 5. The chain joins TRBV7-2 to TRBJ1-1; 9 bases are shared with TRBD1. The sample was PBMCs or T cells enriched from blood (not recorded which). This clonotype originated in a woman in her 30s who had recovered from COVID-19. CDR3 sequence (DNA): TGTGCCAGCAGCTTAATACAGGGGGCAGGGAACACTGAAGCTTTCTTT. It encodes CASSLIQGAGNTEAFF.